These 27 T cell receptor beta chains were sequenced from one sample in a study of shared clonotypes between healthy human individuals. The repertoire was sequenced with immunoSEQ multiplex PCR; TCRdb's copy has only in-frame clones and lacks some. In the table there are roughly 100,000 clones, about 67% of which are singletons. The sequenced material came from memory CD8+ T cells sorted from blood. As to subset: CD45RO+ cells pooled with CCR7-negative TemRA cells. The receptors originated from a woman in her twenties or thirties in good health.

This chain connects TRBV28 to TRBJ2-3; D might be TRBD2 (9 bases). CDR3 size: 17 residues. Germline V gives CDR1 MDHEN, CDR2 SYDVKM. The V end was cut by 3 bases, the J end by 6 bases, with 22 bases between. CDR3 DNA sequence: TGTGCCAGCAGTTTTCGGCGGGGGGGTAGGGACAGGGATACGCAGTATTTT. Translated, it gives CASSFRRGGRDRDTQYF.

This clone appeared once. This CDR3 reads CASSLSGSAEAFF. CDR3 coding DNA: TGTGCCAGCAGTTTATCGGGGTCAGCTGAAGCTTTCTTT. The chain links TRBV28 to TRBJ1-1; D ambiguous. V dropped 1 base and J dropped 6 bases, with 9 bases sitting between them. This CDR3 is built from 13 residues. Germline V lookup: CDR1 MDHEN, CDR2 SYDVKM.

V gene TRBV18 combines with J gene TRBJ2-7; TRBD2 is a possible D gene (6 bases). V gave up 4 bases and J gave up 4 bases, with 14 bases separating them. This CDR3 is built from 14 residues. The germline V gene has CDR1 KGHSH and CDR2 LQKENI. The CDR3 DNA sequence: TGTGCCAGCTCACAAGCGGGCCCTGGATACGAGCAGTACTTC. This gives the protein CASSQAGPGYEQYF.

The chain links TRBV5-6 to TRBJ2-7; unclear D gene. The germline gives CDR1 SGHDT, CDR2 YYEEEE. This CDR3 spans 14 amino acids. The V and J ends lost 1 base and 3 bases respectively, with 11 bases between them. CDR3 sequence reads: CASSLLTKFYEQYF. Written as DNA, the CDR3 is TGTGCCAGCAGCTTGCTAACTAAGTTCTACGAGCAGTACTTC.

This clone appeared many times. The CDR3 DNA reads TGTGCCAGTAGTATACGGATCTCTGGAAACACCATATATTTT. It is translated as CASSIRISGNTIYF. This chain joins TRBV19 and TRBJ1-3; D call uncertain. The CDR3 loop spans 14 amino acids. V lost 2 bases, J lost 0 bases, and 5 bases lay in between. Looked up from germline, CDR1 is LNHDA and CDR2 is SQIVND (reference sequence).

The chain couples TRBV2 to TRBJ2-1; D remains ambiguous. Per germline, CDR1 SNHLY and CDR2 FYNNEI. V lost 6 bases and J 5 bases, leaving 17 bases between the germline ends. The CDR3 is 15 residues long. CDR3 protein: CASRESPFWNNEQFF. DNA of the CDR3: TGTGCCAGCAGGGAATCCCCCTTTTGGAACAATGAGCAGTTCTTC.

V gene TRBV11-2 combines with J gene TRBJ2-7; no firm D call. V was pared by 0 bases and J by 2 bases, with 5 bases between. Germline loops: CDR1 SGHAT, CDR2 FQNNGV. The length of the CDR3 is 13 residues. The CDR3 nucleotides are TGTGCCAGCAGCTTAGACCGGGCCTACGAGCAGTACTTC. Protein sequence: CASSLDRAYEQYF.

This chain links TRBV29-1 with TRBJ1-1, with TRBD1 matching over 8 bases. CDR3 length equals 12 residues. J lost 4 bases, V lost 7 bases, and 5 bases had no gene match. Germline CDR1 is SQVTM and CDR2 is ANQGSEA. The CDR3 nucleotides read TGCAGCGACCGGACAGGGAGCACTGAAGCTTTCTTT. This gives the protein CSDRTGSTEAFF. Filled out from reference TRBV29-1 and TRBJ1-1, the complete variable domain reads SAVISQKPSRDICQRGTSLTIQCQVDSQVTMMFWYRQQPGQSLTLIATANQGSEATYESGFVIDKFPISRPNLTFSTLTVSNMSPEDSSIYLCSDRTGSTEAFFGQGTRLTVV.

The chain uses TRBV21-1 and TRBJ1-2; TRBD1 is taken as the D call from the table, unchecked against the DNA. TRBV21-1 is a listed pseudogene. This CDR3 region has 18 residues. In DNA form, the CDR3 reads TGTGCCAGCAGACAACCCGGGACAGAGGACTTATATCCAAATGGCTACACCTTC. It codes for CASRQPGTEDLYPNGYTF.

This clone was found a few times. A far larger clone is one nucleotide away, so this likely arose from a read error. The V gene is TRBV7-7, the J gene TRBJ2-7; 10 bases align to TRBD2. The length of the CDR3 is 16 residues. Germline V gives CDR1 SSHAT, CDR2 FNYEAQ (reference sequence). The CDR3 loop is CASSQGLAVSSYEQYF. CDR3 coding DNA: TGCGCCAGCAGCCAAGGACTAGCGGTTTCATCCTACGAGCAGTACTTC.

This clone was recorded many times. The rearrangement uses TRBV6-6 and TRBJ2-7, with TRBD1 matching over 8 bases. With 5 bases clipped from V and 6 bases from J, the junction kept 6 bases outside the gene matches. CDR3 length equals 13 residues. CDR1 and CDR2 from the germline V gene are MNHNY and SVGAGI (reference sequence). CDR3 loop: CASSGQGATEQYF. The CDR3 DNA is TGTGCCAGCAGTGGGCAGGGGGCGACCGAGCAGTACTTC.

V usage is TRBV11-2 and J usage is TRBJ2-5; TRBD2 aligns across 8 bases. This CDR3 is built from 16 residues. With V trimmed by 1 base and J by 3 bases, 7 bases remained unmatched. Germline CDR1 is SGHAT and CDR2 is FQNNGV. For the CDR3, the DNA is TGTGCCAGCAGCTTAGGGTTAGCGGGGACCGAAGAGACCCAGTACTTC. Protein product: CASSLGLAGTEETQYF.

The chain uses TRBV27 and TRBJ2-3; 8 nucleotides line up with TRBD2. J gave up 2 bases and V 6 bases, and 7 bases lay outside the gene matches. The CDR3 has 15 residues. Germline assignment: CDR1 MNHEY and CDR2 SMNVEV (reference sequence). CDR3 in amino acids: CASRHPGLDTDTQYF. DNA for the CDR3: TGTGCCAGCAGACATCCGGGACTAGACACAGATACGCAGTATTTT.

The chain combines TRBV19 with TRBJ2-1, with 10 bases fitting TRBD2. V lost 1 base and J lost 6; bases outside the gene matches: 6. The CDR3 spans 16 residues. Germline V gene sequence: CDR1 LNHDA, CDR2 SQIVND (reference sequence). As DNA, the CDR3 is TGTGCCAGTAGTATAGTAGTGGCTAGCGGGAGCAATGAGCAGTTCTTC. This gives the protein CASSIVVASGSNEQFF.

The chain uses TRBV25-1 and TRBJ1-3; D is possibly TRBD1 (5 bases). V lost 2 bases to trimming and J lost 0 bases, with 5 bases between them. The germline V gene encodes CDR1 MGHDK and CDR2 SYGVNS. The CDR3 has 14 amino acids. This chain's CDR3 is CASSEQGSGNTIYF. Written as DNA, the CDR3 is TGTGCCAGCAGTGAACAGGGCTCTGGAAACACCATATATTTT. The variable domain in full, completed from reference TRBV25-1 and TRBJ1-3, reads EADIYQTPRYLVIGTGKKITLECSQTMGHDKMYWYQQDPGMELHLIHYSYGVNSTEKGDLSSESTVSRIRTEHFPLTLESARPSHTSQYLCASSEQGSGNTIYFGEGSWLTVV.

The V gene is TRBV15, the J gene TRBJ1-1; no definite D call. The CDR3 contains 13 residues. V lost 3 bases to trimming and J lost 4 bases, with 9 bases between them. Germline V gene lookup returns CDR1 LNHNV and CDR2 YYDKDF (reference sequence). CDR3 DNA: TGTGCCACCAGCAGTTCCTTGGGCACTGAAGCTTTCTTT. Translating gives CATSSSLGTEAFF.

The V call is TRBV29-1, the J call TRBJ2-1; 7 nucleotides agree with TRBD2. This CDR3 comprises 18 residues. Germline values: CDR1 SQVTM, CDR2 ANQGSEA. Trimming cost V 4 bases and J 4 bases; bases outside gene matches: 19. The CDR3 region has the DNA TGCAGCGTTGTACGCCTGGTGTGGCGCGGGAGAGCTTACAATGAGCAGTTCTTC. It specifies CSVVRLVWRGRAYNEQFF.

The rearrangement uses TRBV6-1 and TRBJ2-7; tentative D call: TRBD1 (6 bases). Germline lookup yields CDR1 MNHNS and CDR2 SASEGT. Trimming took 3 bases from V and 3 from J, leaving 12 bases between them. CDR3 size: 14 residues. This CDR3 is CASSEGAQLYEQYF. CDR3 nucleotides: TGTGCCAGCAGTGAGGGGGCGCAACTCTACGAGCAGTACTTC.

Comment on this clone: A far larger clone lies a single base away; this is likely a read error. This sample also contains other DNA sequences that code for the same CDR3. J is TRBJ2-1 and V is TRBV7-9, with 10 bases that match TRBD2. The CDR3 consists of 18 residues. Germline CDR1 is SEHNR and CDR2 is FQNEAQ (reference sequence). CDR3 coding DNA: TGTGCCAGCAGCTTAGACGTCCTAGCGAAGCGGGAGGGCCATGAGCAATTCTTC. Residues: CASSLDVLAKREGHEQFF.

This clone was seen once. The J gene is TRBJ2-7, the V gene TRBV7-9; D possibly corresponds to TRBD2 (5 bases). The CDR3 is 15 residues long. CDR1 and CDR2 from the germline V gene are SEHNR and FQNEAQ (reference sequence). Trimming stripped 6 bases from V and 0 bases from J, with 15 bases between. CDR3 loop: CASRLSGGSSYEQYF. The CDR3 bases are TGTGCCAGCAGATTAAGCGGAGGCAGCTCCTACGAGCAGTACTTC.

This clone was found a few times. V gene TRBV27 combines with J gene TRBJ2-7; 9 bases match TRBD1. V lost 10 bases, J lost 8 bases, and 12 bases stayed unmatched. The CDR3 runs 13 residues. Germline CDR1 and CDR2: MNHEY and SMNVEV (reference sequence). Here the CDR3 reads CATRPGTGHKQYF. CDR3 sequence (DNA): TGTGCCACCCGCCCGGGGACAGGGCATAAGCAGTACTTC.

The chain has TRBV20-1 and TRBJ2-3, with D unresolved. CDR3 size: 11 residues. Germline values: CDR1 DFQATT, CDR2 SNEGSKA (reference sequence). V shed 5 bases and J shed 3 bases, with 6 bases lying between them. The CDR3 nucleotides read TGCAGTGCTTCAAGTACAGATACGCAGTATTTT. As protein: CSASSTDTQYF.

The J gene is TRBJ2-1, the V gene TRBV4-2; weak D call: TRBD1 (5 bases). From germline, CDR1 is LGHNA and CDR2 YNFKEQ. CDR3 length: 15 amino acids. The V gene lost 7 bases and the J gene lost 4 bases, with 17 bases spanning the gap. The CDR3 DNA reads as TGTGCCAGCACCCAGGGTGTGCGGAAGTACAATGAGCAGTTCTTC. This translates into CASTQGVRKYNEQFF.

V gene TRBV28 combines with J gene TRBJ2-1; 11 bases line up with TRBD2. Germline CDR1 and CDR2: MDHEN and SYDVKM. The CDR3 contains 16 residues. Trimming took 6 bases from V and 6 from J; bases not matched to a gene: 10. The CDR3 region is CASRRIAGGRSNEQFF. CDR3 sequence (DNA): TGTGCCAGCAGAAGAATAGCGGGAGGGCGTTCCAATGAGCAGTTCTTC.

The CDR3 DNA reads TGTGCCAGCAGATCTGCGAGGGGCCCCTACAATGAGCAGTTCTTC. This gives the protein CASRSARGPYNEQFF. This sequence joins TRBV7-9 and TRBJ2-1, with D perhaps being TRBD1 or TRBD2 (5 bases each). Trimming pared 6 bases from V and 2 bases from J, leaving 14 bases between. The CDR3 runs 15 residues. The germline CDR1 and CDR2 sequences are SEHNR and FQNEAQ (reference sequence).

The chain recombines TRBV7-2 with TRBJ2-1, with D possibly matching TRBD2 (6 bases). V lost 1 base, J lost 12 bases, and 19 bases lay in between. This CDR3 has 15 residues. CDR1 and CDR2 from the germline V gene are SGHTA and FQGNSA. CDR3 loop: CASSLGAGTYLLQFF. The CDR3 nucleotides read TGTGCCAGCAGCTTAGGGGCCGGGACTTACCTTCTGCAGTTCTTC.

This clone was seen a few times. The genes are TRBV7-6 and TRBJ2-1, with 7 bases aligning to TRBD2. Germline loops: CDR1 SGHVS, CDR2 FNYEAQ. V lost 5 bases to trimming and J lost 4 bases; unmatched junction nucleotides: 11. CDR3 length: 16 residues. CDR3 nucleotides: TGTGCCAGCAGCCTCGGAGGGTTGGGGGGGTACAATGAGCAGTTCTTC. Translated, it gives CASSLGGLGGYNEQFF.